The 23 T cell receptor beta chains in this list originate from one sample, sequenced in a study of technical replicates of blood from several donors. Clones were sequenced by immunoSEQ multiplex PCR, and TCRdb holds only the in-frame ones, with some missing. Among over 55,000 clones listed, 70% to 90% were seen once. Sequencing was performed on PBMCs. These receptors all come from a human donor in good health. Some clones in this sample may be carry-over from other donors' samples.

This clone was found once. The chain uses TRBV9 and TRBJ2-3, with 10 bases identical to TRBD2. Per the germline V gene, CDR1 is SGDLS and CDR2 is YYNGEE. J was trimmed by 2 bases and V by 3 bases; bases with no gene match: 6. This CDR3 comprises 16 residues. The chain's CDR3 is CASSANSGGHTDTQYF. The CDR3 nucleotides are TGTGCCAGCAGCGCCAATAGCGGGGGGCACACAGATACGCAGTATTTT.

The chain employs TRBV7-2 and TRBJ2-1, with 12 bases fitting TRBD2. The V segment lost 1 base and the J segment 9 bases; nucleotides outside the gene matches: 4. The CDR3 loop spans 15 amino acids. Germline lookup yields CDR1 SGHTA and CDR2 FQGNSA. The CDR3 spells CASSLGLAGVSEQFF. As DNA, the CDR3 is TGTGCCAGCAGCTTAGGACTAGCGGGAGTTAGTGAGCAGTTCTTC.

This chain connects TRBV18 to TRBJ2-6; 8 nucleotides agree with TRBD1. The ends lost 0 bases at V and 2 bases at J; junction bases unmatched: 0. Germline-derived CDR1 and CDR2 are KGHSH and LQKENI. The CDR3 is 16 amino acids. In DNA, the CDR3 is TGTGCCAGCTCACCACCGACAGGGGCTGGGGCCAACGTCCTGACTTTC. Its translation is CASSPPTGAGANVLTF.

V is TRBV2 and J is TRBJ2-5; 15 nucleotides match TRBD2. The V gene's germline CDR1 is SNHLY and CDR2 FYNNEI. J lost 4 bases, V lost 6 bases, and 3 bases had no gene match. This CDR3 is built from 15 residues. CDR3 DNA sequence: TGTGCCAGCAGGGGGACTAGCGGGAGGTTAGAGACCCAGTACTTC. Translation: CASRGTSGRLETQYF.

The genes are TRBV7-2 and TRBJ1-2; 10 nucleotides match TRBD1. The CDR3 contains 15 residues. V dropped 7 bases and J dropped 5; count of bases not matched to a gene: 10. From germline, CDR1 is SGHTA and CDR2 FQGNSA. Here the CDR3 DNA reads TGTGCCAGCATACCGTGGACAGGGGGAAGATATGGCTACACCTTC. Translating it yields CASIPWTGGRYGYTF.

This sequence joins TRBV7-2 and TRBJ1-6; tentatively, D is TRBD1 (5 bases). Trimming stripped 0 bases from V and 7 bases from J, with 10 bases between. In germline, CDR1 is SGHTA, CDR2 FQGNSA. CDR3 size: 15 residues. CDR3: CASSLAPGMNSPLHF. The CDR3 nucleotides are TGTGCCAGCAGCTTAGCGCCAGGGATGAATTCACCCCTCCACTTT.

The chain combines TRBV4-1 with TRBJ1-6; D possibly corresponds to TRBD1 (5 bases). This CDR3 contains 15 residues. Looked up from germline, CDR1 is MGHRA and CDR2 is YSYEKL. V was shortened by 4 bases and J by 9 bases, with 16 bases between the two germline ends. The CDR3 sequence is CASSPPDRGASPLHF. CDR3 DNA: TGCGCCAGCAGCCCACCGGATAGGGGCGCTTCACCCCTCCACTTT.

This clone was seen once. The CDR3 sequence: CASSLFVEQPQHF. The CDR3 DNA follows: TGTGCCAGCAGCTTGTTTGTGGAGCAGCCCCAGCATTTT. The chain joins TRBV5-8 to TRBJ1-5; no reliable D call. Germline V gene sequence: CDR1 SGHTS, CDR2 YDEGEE. The CDR3 spans 13 residues. The ends were cut back, 1 base at V and 7 bases at J, with 9 bases in the middle.

This sequence joins TRBV27 and TRBJ1-5, with D hard to call. The V and J ends lost 0 bases and 0 bases respectively, with 9 bases between them. This CDR3 has 16 residues. CDR1 and CDR2 (germline): MNHEY, SMNVEV (reference sequence). The CDR3 bases are TGTGCCAGCAGTTTATCTTACCCCTATAGCAATCAGCCCCAGCATTTT. As protein: CASSLSYPYSNQPQHF.

The chain couples TRBV7-9 to TRBJ2-7; 7 bases match TRBD1. V was clipped by 5 bases and J by 3 bases; unmatched bases: 4. The length of the CDR3 is 13 residues. The germline V gene has CDR1 SEHNR and CDR2 FQNEAQ (reference sequence). CDR3 DNA: TGTGCCAGCAGCCAAGGACAGGACTACGAGCAGTACTTC. It translates to CASSQGQDYEQYF.

The chain recombines TRBV25-1 with TRBJ1-2; D remains ambiguous. Germline V gene data show CDR1 as MGHDK and CDR2 as SYGVNS. The CDR3 is made up of 15 amino acids. V lost 0 bases and J lost 5, with 13 bases in between. CDR3 sequence reads: CASSEYGTVSYGYTF. The CDR3 DNA reads TGTGCCAGCAGTGAATATGGCACAGTTTCATATGGCTACACCTTC.

This clone occurred once. DNA for the CDR3: TGTGCCAGCAGCAAGGCTAGCGGGAGGGCGGTGGAGCTGTTTTTT. Protein sequence: CASSKASGRAVELFF. The chain couples TRBV5-6 to TRBJ2-2, with 12 positions matching TRBD2. Germline V gene data show CDR1 as SGHDT and CDR2 as YYEEEE. Trimming at V came to 4 bases and at J to 10 bases, leaving 8 bases not matched to a gene. The CDR3 has 15 residues.

Only one count was recorded for this clone. J is TRBJ1-1 and V is TRBV7-9; TRBD1 matches at 8 bases. The CDR3 length is 14 residues. CDR1 is SEHNR, CDR2 FQNEAQ, per germline (reference sequence). V was pared by 3 bases and J by 1 base, with 1 base of the junction left unmatched. The chain's CDR3 is CASSFQGANTEAFF. CDR3 DNA sequence: TGTGCCAGCAGCTTTCAGGGGGCGAACACTGAAGCTTTCTTT.

The gene calls are TRBV6-5 and TRBJ1-5; D ambiguous. V shed 0 bases and J shed 7 bases, with 7 bases lying between them. This CDR3 comprises 13 residues. Looked up from germline, CDR1 is MNHEY and CDR2 is SVGAGI. The CDR3 loop is CASSYSQLQPQHF. The CDR3 DNA is TGTGCCAGCAGTTACTCTCAACTCCAGCCCCAGCATTTT.

The V gene is TRBV27, the J gene TRBJ1-2; D is perhaps TRBD1 (6 bases). CDR1 is MNHEY, CDR2 SMNVEV, per germline (reference sequence). This CDR3 is built from 13 residues. Trimming left V 8 bases short and J 3 bases short, with 13 bases between. The CDR3 coding sequence is TGTGCCAGCGGGGGGGGGCTTGACTATGGCTACACCTTC. Encoded protein: CASGGGLDYGYTF.

CDR3 sequence: CASSLYRGLDSGANVLTF. CDR3 sequence (DNA): TGTGCCAGCAGCCTCTACAGGGGGTTAGACTCTGGGGCCAACGTCCTGACTTTC. V gene TRBV7-9 combines with J gene TRBJ2-6, with TRBD1 identical over 8 bases. CDR1 and CDR2 from the germline V gene are SEHNR and FQNEAQ (reference sequence). J gave up 0 bases and V 5 bases, and 9 bases lay outside the gene matches. This CDR3 comprises 18 residues. Supplemented by reference TRBV7-9 and TRBJ2-6, the full variable domain reads DTGVSQNPRHKITKRGQNVTFRCDPISEHNRLYWYRQTLGQGPEFLTYFQNEAQLEKSRLLSDRFSAERPKGSFSTLEIQRTEQGDSAMYLCASSLYRGLDSGANVLTFGAGSRLTVL.

The V call is TRBV5-1, the J call TRBJ1-3; 7 nucleotides line up with TRBD1. Per germline, CDR1 SGHRS and CDR2 YFSETQ. The V and J ends lost 5 bases and 0 bases, in that order; junction bases with no gene match: 11. The CDR3 is 17 amino acids. CDR3 sequence (DNA): TGCGCCAGCAGTTTAGGACAGGCGCTTCACTCTGGAAACACCATATATTTT. Translated, it gives CASSLGQALHSGNTIYF.

This clone was found once. The chain has TRBV4-1 and TRBJ2-7, with D possibly being TRBD1 (7 bases). The CDR3 totals 14 residues. CDR1 MGHRA and CDR2 YSYEKL come from the germline V gene. V was trimmed by 5 bases and J by 3 bases, leaving 14 bases between them. The CDR3 bases are TGCGCCAGCAGCGCCAGGGGGGTGGGCTACGAGCAGTACTTC. Protein product: CASSARGVGYEQYF.

This clone was recorded only once. The rearrangement links TRBV6-6 to TRBJ2-7; TRBD1 aligns across 8 bases. Germline V CDR1 and CDR2: MNHNY, SVGAGI (reference sequence). V lost 9 bases, J lost 4 bases, and 11 bases stayed unmatched. CDR3 length: 14 amino acids. The chain's CDR3 is CASLDGDRRYEQYF. DNA of the CDR3: TGTGCCAGTCTCGACGGGGACAGGAGATACGAGCAGTACTTC.

This clone was observed once. The chain has TRBV18 and TRBJ2-7; TRBD1 might be the D (6 bases). Germline V gene sequence: CDR1 KGHSH, CDR2 LQKENI. V lost 2 bases to trimming and J lost 6 bases, with 17 bases between them. The CDR3 contains 15 residues. In DNA form, the CDR3 reads TGTGCCAGCTCACCAGGACAGAGCTACGGGGCCGAGCAGTACTTC. Residues: CASSPGQSYGAEQYF.

This clone was detected only once. The V call is TRBV5-1, the J call TRBJ2-3, with a tentative D call TRBD2 (6 bases). This CDR3 is 16 amino acids long. The ends were cut back, 3 bases at V and 0 bases at J, with 14 bases in the middle. The germline CDR1 and CDR2 sequences are SGHRS and YFSETQ. The CDR3 is CASSSGVWRSTDTQYF. CDR3 DNA: TGCGCCAGCAGCTCGGGGGTGTGGCGGAGCACAGATACGCAGTATTTT.

The V and J genes are TRBV4-2 and TRBJ1-3; no definite D call. This CDR3 region has 16 residues. Germline V gene sequence: CDR1 LGHNA, CDR2 YNFKEQ. V was clipped by 0 bases and J by 0 bases, with 9 bases between them. In DNA form, the CDR3 reads TGTGCCAGCAGCCAAGATATTGGCTTCTCTGGAAACACCATATATTTT. It is translated as CASSQDIGFSGNTIYF.

The chain joins TRBV18 to TRBJ1-3, with D possibly matching TRBD1 (6 bases). The germline CDR1 and CDR2 sequences are KGHSH and LQKENI. Trimming took 3 bases from V and 4 from J, leaving 16 bases between them. The CDR3 length is 16 residues. CDR3 sequence (DNA): TGTGCCAGCTCACCGGTCCTGGGGGCGCGCGGAAACACCATATATTTT. Amino acid sequence: CASSPVLGARGNTIYF.